This TCR beta chain comes out of a study of Tregs in tolerant kidney transplant recipients (dated by TCRdb to about 2019). Background for the entire study: The transplants used related donors along with nonmyeloablative bone marrow transplantation, and in the human trials mixed chimerism was transient. Activated donor B cells were generated over approximately nine days on irradiated CD40L-expressing 3T3 cells in the presence of cyclosporin A and IL-4. Other Treg samples came from an approximately 3-day mixed lymphocyte reaction with belatacept, some followed by an approximately five-day donor restimulation, before sorting recipient CD4+CD25+CD127- cells. Sorted recipient Tregs were cultured for 16 days with irradiated activated donor B cells plus IL-2, and restimulation was performed on day 11. Once the B cell culture was finished, the cells were sorted into two populations: CD4+CD8-CD25+CD127- and CD4+CD8-4-1BB+CD40L-. The study used TCRbeta sequencing to identify donor-specific regulatory T cells before combined kidney and bone marrow transplantation, then tracked those cells after transplant. Antibodies distinguished recipient from donor cells when sorting primary belatacept mixed lymphocyte reaction cultures.

In light of the paper, this sample's time point label describes: blood sample drawn before combined kidney and bone marrow transplant. The patients were a few recipients of combined kidney and bone marrow transplants from the ITN036ST trial, and samples were available only from these trial subjects. Healthy control blood was processed by Ficoll density gradient to PBMCs and cryopreserved; patient PBMCs were collected before and after transplant. The study at large found these results: PCR primers changed over time for some patients, so nucleotide-level comparison across those patients' samples was not possible. Expanding Tregs with activated donor B cells appeared to identify the most biologically relevant and donor-specific TCRbeta repertoire. Because only a small number of patients were included, the study had limitations, and the results will need to be validated in larger populations as well as under other immunosuppression protocols. Biological reproducibility was not examined directly, but technical replication error appeared to be minimal. In tolerant patients, donor-specific Tregs expanded more than Tregs overall, which suggests antigen-driven rather than nonspecific expansion.

Points on this clone: It lacks a known antigen. Base quality data are lacking; no much larger clone is found one base away.

Genomic DNA was extracted from sorted cells with the QIAGEN DNeasy Blood and Tissue Kit for TCRbeta CDR3 sequencing. High-throughput TCRbeta CDR3 sequencing was carried out commercially through immunoSEQ, with PCR amplification with bias correction and internal controls included. The study's own analysis went as follows. Unique productive TCRbeta sequences were defined by CDR3 nucleotide sequence where primers matched, otherwise by CDR3 amino acid sequence with Vbeta and Jbeta genes. Donor-reactive sequences were defined as at least 5-fold expanded in CFSE-low cells versus unstimulated cells, with frequency of at least 0.01% in CFSE-low cells. Repertoire divergence was quantified by Jensen-Shannon divergence calculated from the top 100 TCRbeta sequences ranked by frequency. For samples with multiple sequencing runs, sorting error was corrected in each run separately before the runs were combined. Imported from immuneACCESS, the table was reduced by TCRdb to in-frame sequences with V and J called. These copies leave out some clones; in studies compared against another copy, an unresolved V gene accounts for under half, and the cause of the remainder is not known. V, J and clone size derive from that table, while D and trimming were established from the DNA sequence. In all, the sample holds around 9,800 clones, and under 95% of those were seen once. The ten top clones hold 5.5% to 7% of the sample.

Inclusive of the bounding cysteine and phenylalanine, the CDR3 is 17 residues long. Of all the DNA, just the CDR3 is kept, 51 bases in frame from base 1. Reading the germline V gene gives CDR1 SGHTA and CDR2 FQGTGA. Trimming leaves V shorter by 5 bases and J shorter by 6 bases, with the junction holding 10 bases beyond the gene matches. Here the sequenced sample was Tregs from blood cultured with allogeneic cells, taken before the transplant. In this chain, TRBV7-3 is recombined with TRBJ2-3; the central 14 bases match TRBD2. This TCR was recovered from a human patient who received a combined kidney and bone marrow transplant. CDR3 protein: CASSTSGLAGGRDTQYF. The DNA reads as follows: TGTGCCAGCAGCACTTCTGGACTAGCGGGGGGTAGGGATACGCAGTATTTT.